These T cell receptor beta chains were read from a single sample in a study of blood T cells in healthy people across ages. One entry per CDR3 protein, called by TCRdb with MiXCR from the 5' RACE reads. The profile shows roughly 720,000 distinct CDR3 sequences, approximately 55% of them singletons. The sequencing sample was made of blood. The receptors stem from an older man in good health. Each CDR3 is given with its conserved first and last residue. The D gene is left open where the match is weak. For some rows the clone size is stated as once, few or many, or as a class when expanded; others skip it.

V gene	clone size	D gene	J gene	CDR3 protein	CDR3 DNA
TRBV29-1	few	TRBD2	TRBJ2-5	CSVLRSGTETQYF	TGCAGCGTCCTAAGGAGCGGGACAGAGACCCAGTACTTC
TRBV4-2	few	-	TRBJ2-1	CASSQDTGIRRLDEQFF	TGTGCCAGCAGCCAGGACACAGGGATTAGGAGATTGGATGAGCAGTTCTTC
TRBV20-1	-	-	TRBJ2-4	CSASGIQNIQYF	TGCAGTGCTAGCGGGATTCAAAACATTCAGTACTTC
TRBV11-2	few	TRBD2	TRBJ2-3	CASRLRLAGLCRYAYF	TGTGCCAGCAGGCTCAGACTAGCGGGGCTCTGTAGATACGCGTATTTT
TRBV28	-	-	TRBJ1-2	CASSFRGTANYGYTF	TGTGCCAGCAGTTTTCGTGGGACGGCAAACTATGGCTACACCTTC
TRBV6-2/TRBV6-3	-	TRBD2	TRBJ2-3	CASSEGLDPSYF	TGTGCCAGCAGTGAGGGACTAGATCCCTCGTATTTT
TRBV12-3/TRBV12-4	-	-	TRBJ2-1	CASSLSGERTQFF	TGTGCCAGCAGTTTATCGGGGGAGCGGACCCAGTTCTTC
TRBV2	-	-	TRBJ2-7	CASSRDGPVEQYF	TGTGCCAGCAGCCGGGACGGTCCCGTCGAGCAGTACTTC
TRBV20-1	-	TRBD2	TRBJ2-1	CSARDRLAGLYNEQFF	TGCAGTGCTAGAGATCGGCTAGCGGGACTCTACAATGAGCAGTTCTTC
TRBV13	few	-	TRBJ1-5	CADGEYSNQPQHF	TGTGCTGACGGGGAATATAGCAATCAGCCCCAGCATTTT
TRBV9	-	-	TRBJ2-7	CASSVAPASSYEQYF	TGTGCCAGCAGCGTAGCTCCCGCTAGCTCCTACGAGCAGTACTTC
TRBV12-3/TRBV12-4	-	-	TRBJ2-3	CASSHEERYAYF	TGTGCCAGCAGTCACGAGGAGAGATACGCGTATTTT
TRBV7-8	few	TRBD2	TRBJ2-3	CASSLTSGSDTQYF	TGTGCCAGCAGCTTGACTAGCGGGAGTGATACGCAGTATTTT
TRBV9	-	-	TRBJ1-2	CASSVGSQGYTF	TGTGCCAGCAGCGTAGGATCTCAAGGCTACACCTTC
TRBV4-2	-	TRBD1	TRBJ2-7	CASSQDQGQGNYEQYF	TGTGCCAGCAGCCAAGATCAGGGACAGGGAAACTACGAGCAGTACTTC
TRBV12-3/TRBV12-4	-	-	TRBJ2-7	CASSPRETWGEQYF	TGTGCCAGCAGTCCGAGGGAAACGTGGGGCGAGCAGTACTTC
TRBV5-1	-	-	TRBJ2-5	CVSNVGHQETQYF	TGCGTCAGCAATGTCGGACACCAAGAGACCCAGTACTTC
TRBV7-2	-	-	TRBJ2-5	CASRKGAGQIQETQYF	TGTGCCAGCAGGAAGGGTGCCGGACAGATCCAAGAGACCCAGTACTTC
TRBV29-1	few	-	TRBJ2-1	CSVGGLRYNEQFF	TGCAGCGTTGGGGGACTCAGATACAATGAGCAGTTCTTC
TRBV7-8	few	-	TRBJ2-5	CASSLTRLQGRETQYF	TGTGCCAGCAGCTTAACCCGTCTGCAGGGGCGAGAGACCCAGTACTTC
TRBV6-5	-	-	TRBJ1-5	CASSAGEGGNQPQHF	TGTGCCAGCAGTGCAGGGGAGGGAGGCAATCAGCCCCAGCATTTT
TRBV12-3/TRBV12-4	-	TRBD2	TRBJ2-7	CASTTGTSYEQYF	TGTGCCAGTACCACCGGGACTAGCTACGAGCAGTACTTC
TRBV24-1	-	-	TRBJ1-5	CATSPESNQPQHF	TGTGCCACCAGTCCAGAAAGCAATCAGCCCCAGCATTTT
TRBV7-9	-	-	TRBJ2-1	CASSLDLRGRSYNEQFF	TGTGCCAGCAGCTTAGATTTAAGGGGAAGGTCCTACAATGAGCAGTTCTTC
TRBV12-3/TRBV12-4	-	-	TRBJ1-5	CASSLKEGGHQPQHF	TGTGCCAGCAGTTTGAAGGAAGGAGGCCATCAGCCCCAGCATTTT
TRBV9	-	-	TRBJ1-4	CASSVGVFNEKLFF	TGTGCCAGCAGCGTAGGGGTCTTTAATGAAAAACTGTTTTTT
TRBV29-1	-	-	TRBJ2-7	CSVRQGLTYEQYF	TGCAGCGTCAGGCAGGGACTGACCTACGAGCAGTACTTC
TRBV21-1	few	-	TRBJ1-2	CASSKEDRVGGYTF	TGTGCCAGCAGCAAAGAGGACAGGGTGGGGGGCTACACCTTC
TRBV5-1	-	-	TRBJ2-1	CASSLNPTSGFNEQFF	TGCGCCAGCAGCTTGAATCCGACTAGTGGGTTCAATGAGCAGTTCTTC
TRBV28	-	-	TRBJ2-7	CASSFVRRTIFGEQYF	TGTGCCAGCAGTTTTGTACGCAGGACAATCTTTGGGGAGCAGTACTTC
TRBV25-1	few	-	TRBJ2-5	CASSEWGQETQYF	TGTGCCAGCAGTGAATGGGGCCAAGAGACCCAGTACTTC
TRBV12-3/TRBV12-4	many	TRBD1	TRBJ1-6	CASSPRTGSNSPLHF	TGTGCCAGCAGTCCGCGGACAGGTTCGAATTCACCCCTCCACTTT
TRBV10-3	-	TRBD1	TRBJ2-3	CAIGDRVGDTQYF	TGTGCCATCGGAGACAGGGTGGGTGATACGCAGTATTTT
TRBV28	-	-	TRBJ1-1	CASYRRILGSTEAFF	TGTGCCAGCTACCGACGGATCCTGGGGTCCACTGAAGCTTTCTTT
TRBV14	-	-	TRBJ2-3	CASSQGIRSSGTDTQYF	TGTGCCAGCAGCCAAGGGATCAGGTCTTCGGGCACAGATACGCAGTATTTT
TRBV9	-	TRBD2	TRBJ2-1	CASSGPGLAGREQFF	TGTGCCAGCAGCGGTCCGGGACTAGCGGGTCGTGAGCAGTTCTTC
TRBV11-2	once	-	TRBJ2-1	CASSLIRDQAYNEQFF	TGTGCCAGCAGCCTAATCCGGGACCAAGCCTACAATGAGCAGTTCTTC
TRBV5-1	few	-	TRBJ2-3	CASSLAPTGRRYAYF	TGCGCCAGCAGCTTGGCCCCGACAGGCCGGAGATACGCGTATTTT
TRBV7-3	-	-	TRBJ2-1	CASSHRGNGSAGSYNEQFF	TGTGCCAGCAGCCACCGGGGTAACGGGAGCGCAGGCTCCTACAATGAGCAGTTCTTC
TRBV11-2	many	TRBD2	TRBJ2-5	CASRQWPGLAGEETQYF	TGTGCCAGCAGACAATGGCCGGGACTAGCGGGAGAAGAGACCCAGTACTTC
TRBV20-1	few	-	TRBJ2-4	CSAKQGYDKNIQYF	TGCAGTGCTAAACAGGGATATGACAAAAACATTCAGTACTTC
TRBV29-1	once	-	TRBJ2-5	CSVGARLAGGTQYF	TGCAGCGTTGGGGCCAGGCTAGCTGGGGGGACCCAGTACTTC
TRBV12-3/TRBV12-4	-	-	TRBJ1-1	CASTPFPGPGTEAFF	TGTGCCAGCACTCCTTTCCCAGGGCCTGGGACTGAAGCTTTCTTT
TRBV5-1	-	TRBD2	TRBJ2-1	CASSLVVAGEYEQFF	TGCGCCAGCAGCTTGGTTGTAGCGGGAGAATATGAGCAGTTCTTC
TRBV11-2	-	-	TRBJ1-4	CASSTGWGELFF	TGTGCCAGCAGCACCGGTTGGGGAGAACTGTTTTTT
TRBV20-1	-	TRBD2	TRBJ2-7	CSATAGGSSYEQYF	TGCAGCGCTACGGCGGGAGGGAGCTCCTACGAGCAGTACTTC
TRBV20-1	-	-	TRBJ1-2	CSAPHPGDYGYTF	TGCAGTGCGCCCCACCCTGGGGACTATGGCTACACCTTC
TRBV6-5	-	-	TRBJ2-7	CASSYSGTVTYEQYF	TGTGCCAGCAGTTACTCCGGGACCGTTACCTACGAGCAGTACTTC
TRBV5-1	-	-	TRBJ2-7	CASSLERASSYEQYF	TGCGCCAGCAGCTTAGAGCGGGCTAGCTCCTACGAGCAGTACTTC
TRBV29-1	-	TRBD1	TRBJ2-7	CSARTGQHEQYF	TGCAGCGCACGGACAGGGCAACACGAGCAGTACTTC
TRBV20-1	-	TRBD2	TRBJ2-1	CSAPTSGPYNEQFF	TGCAGTGCCCCGACTAGCGGGCCCTACAATGAGCAGTTCTTC
TRBV28	-	-	TRBJ1-5	CASSTPKRTKNQPQHF	TGTGCCAGCAGCACCCCCAAACGGACAAAGAATCAGCCCCAGCATTTT
TRBV11-1	once	TRBD2	TRBJ2-3	CASSSQRGGGARTDTQYF	TGTGCCAGCAGCTCCCAGCGGGGGGGGGGCGCTCGAACAGATACGCAGTATTTT
TRBV29-1	many	-	TRBJ2-1	CSAGSGEQFF	TGCAGCGCGGGAAGTGGTGAGCAGTTCTTC
TRBV12-3/TRBV12-4	-	-	TRBJ2-7	CASSLLSGYEQYF	TGTGCCAGCAGTTTATTATCCGGATACGAGCAGTACTTC
TRBV6-5	-	-	TRBJ2-7	CASSYSSSGAYEQYF	TGTGCCAGCAGTTACTCGTCCAGCGGTGCCTACGAGCAGTACTTC
TRBV5-1	-	-	TRBJ2-5	CASSYVGDGETQYF	TGCGCCAGCAGCTATGTGGGCGATGGGGAGACCCAGTACTTC